Below, 17 T cell receptor beta chains from the same sample are listed, as sequenced in a study of T cells after yellow fever vaccination. TCRdb reprocessed the 5' RACE reads with MiXCR, giving one entry per CDR3 protein. The sample consists of around 310,000 distinct CDR3 sequences, roughly 8.7% of them appearing once. The source was PBMCs, collected on the day of the first yellow fever vaccination. These receptors all stem from a man aged 18 to 35 who received the YFV17D yellow fever vaccine.

This clonotype was detected only a few times. The gene calls are TRBV29-1 and TRBJ2-3, with D possibly being TRBD1 or TRBD2 (6 bases each). Germline values: CDR1 SQVTM, CDR2 ANQGSEA. V was cut by 1 base and J by 2 bases, with 19 bases left in between. CDR3 size: 17 residues. CDR3 sequence: CSVEGGVGGRSTDTQYF. As DNA, the CDR3 is TGCAGCGTTGAAGGGGGGGTAGGGGGGAGGTCCACAGATACGCAGTATTTT.

This clonotype was counted between two and nine times. The rearrangement links TRBV4-1 to TRBJ1-5; D ambiguous. V was clipped by 5 bases and J by 4 bases, with 15 bases between them. In germline, CDR1 is MGHRA, CDR2 YSYEKL. This CDR3 comprises 15 residues. The CDR3 DNA reads as TGCGCCAGCAGCGTTACAACAGTACTTAATCAGCCCCAGCATTTT. Translating it yields CASSVTTVLNQPQHF.

V and J are TRBV2 and TRBJ2-7; possibly TRBD2 for D (5 bases). The V and J ends lost 6 bases and 2 bases respectively, with 11 bases between them. CDR1 SNHLY and CDR2 FYNNEI come from the germline V gene. This CDR3 has 13 amino acids. The DNA for the CDR3 is TGTGCCAGCAGGGCGGGCGCTACCTACGAGCAGTACTTC. Amino acids: CASRAGATYEQYF.

This clonotype was counted ten times or more. The rearrangement links TRBV11-2 to TRBJ2-5, with no clear D. Per germline, CDR1 SGHAT and CDR2 FQNNGV. This CDR3 has 12 residues. V lost 3 bases, J lost 9 bases, and 11 bases lay in between. In DNA form, the CDR3 reads TGTGCCAGCAGCTTCATCAGTTCGGCCCAGTACTTC. It yields the protein CASSFISSAQYF. Full variable domain (rest looked up from reference TRBV11-2 and TRBJ2-5): EAGVAQSPRYKIIEKRQSVAFWCNPISGHATLYWYQQILGQGPKLLIQFQNNGVVDDSQLPKDRFSAERLKGVDSTLKIQPAKLEDSAVYLCASSFISSAQYFGPGTRLLVL.

This clonotype was seen a handful of times. V usage is TRBV21-1 and J usage is TRBJ1-2; the table's D call, TRBD1, has no DNA check behind it. TRBV21-1 represents a pseudogene. The CDR3 is made up of 17 amino acids. The CDR3 DNA follows: TGTGCCAGCAGCAAATGGACAGGGGCCATCACTAACTATGGCTACACCTTC. Protein sequence: CASSKWTGAITNYGYTF.

The gene calls are TRBV28 and TRBJ2-3, with D perhaps matching TRBD1 or TRBD2 (5 bases each). With 5 bases removed from V and 6 bases from J, the gap between germline ends came to 21 bases. The CDR3 loop spans 16 amino acids. Germline V gene sequence: CDR1 MDHEN, CDR2 SYDVKM. CDR3: CASSPGGTLLADTQYF. In DNA, the CDR3 is TGTGCCAGCAGTCCCGGTGGGACCCTCCTGGCGGATACGCAGTATTTT.

The V gene is TRBV11-2, the J gene TRBJ1-6; D remains unclear. Germline CDR1 and CDR2: SGHAT and FQNNGV. This CDR3 is built from 18 residues. The V end was cut by 1 base, the J end by 4 bases, with 17 bases between. The CDR3 DNA follows: TGTGCCAGCAGCTTAGGTCCTGTGGGCAGCCGTTATAATTCACCCCTCCACTTT. Protein: CASSLGPVGSRYNSPLHF.

Remarks on this clonotype: A much larger clone lies one base from this, so it may be a read error. The rearrangement links TRBV5-1 to TRBJ1-6; D might be TRBD1 (5 bases). With 0 bases removed from V and 8 bases from J, the gap between germline ends came to 9 bases. CDR3 length equals 14 residues. Germline V CDR1 and CDR2: SGHRS, YFSETQ. CDR3 sequence (DNA): TGCGCCAGCAGCTTGGAGGGGAGGGATTCACCCCTCCACTTT. Translated, it gives CASSLEGRDSPLHF. The full variable domain, in which reference TRBV5-1 and TRBJ1-6 provide the parts outside the CDR3, is KAGVTQTPRYLIKTRGQQVTLSCSPISGHRSVSWYQQTPGQGLQFLFEYFSETQRNKGNFPGRFSGRQFSNSRSEMNVSTLELGDSALYLCASSLEGRDSPLHFGNGTRLTVT.

This clonotype has only a few counts. This sequence joins TRBV6-1 and TRBJ2-7; 12 bases agree with TRBD2. Trimming removed 11 bases from V and 5 bases from J; junction bases left unmatched: 13. The germline CDR1 and CDR2 sequences are MNHNS and SASEGT. This CDR3 has 15 residues. The CDR3 here is CACRTSGAYFDEQYV. The CDR3 nucleotides are TGTGCCTGCCGGACTAGCGGGGCCTATTTTGACGAGCAGTACGTC.

V is TRBV7-8 and J is TRBJ2-1; 8 nucleotides line up with TRBD1. Germline V gene data show CDR1 as SGHVS and CDR2 as FQNEAQ. The trim removed 8 bases at V and 7 bases at J, leaving 13 bases unmatched. The CDR3 loop spans 15 amino acids. The CDR3 nucleotides read TGTGCCAGCCGGGGGCCGGGGCAGGGGGCGAATGAGCAGTTCTTC. Its protein product is CASRGPGQGANEQFF. The complete variable domain, with remaining parts taken from reference TRBV7-8 and TRBJ2-1, reads GAGVSQSPRYKVAKRGQDVALRCDPISGHVSLFWYQQALGQGPEFLTYFQNEAQLDKSGLPSDRFFAERPEGSVSTLKIQRTQQEDSAVYLCASRGPGQGANEQFFGPGTRLTVL.

This clonotype came up many times. V is TRBV7-9 and J is TRBJ2-1; perhaps D is TRBD1 or TRBD2 (6 bases each). V lost 5 bases and J lost 5, with 16 bases in between. The CDR3 consists of 15 residues. CDR1 is SEHNR and CDR2 is FQNEAQ in the germline V gene (reference sequence). CDR3 DNA: TGTGCCAGCAGCCTAGTGACAGGCGGGAACAATGAGCAGTTCTTC. Its translation: CASSLVTGGNNEQFF.

This clonotype was counted between two and nine times. The chain employs TRBV7-9 and TRBJ1-4; perhaps TRBD1 as D (5 bases). The V and J ends lost 4 bases and 6 bases respectively, with 15 bases between them. Per the germline V gene, CDR1 is SEHNR and CDR2 is FQNEAQ (reference sequence). This CDR3 has 15 residues. The CDR3: CASSSGDGRDEKLFF. The CDR3, as DNA: TGTGCCAGCAGCTCCGGGGACGGGAGAGATGAAAAACTGTTTTTT.

This clonotype has a count of ten or more. The chain joins TRBV4-1 to TRBJ1-1; D might be TRBD1 (5 bases). The CDR3 loop spans 14 amino acids. V gave up 2 bases and J gave up 8 bases, with 15 bases separating them. Germline V lookup: CDR1 MGHRA, CDR2 YSYEKL. The CDR3: CASSQPLGQGEAFF. DNA for the CDR3: TGCGCCAGCAGCCAACCCCTAGGGCAGGGAGAAGCTTTCTTT.

This clonotype occurred a few times. The rearrangement links TRBV29-1 to TRBJ2-1; D may be TRBD1 or TRBD2 (5 bases each). CDR1 and CDR2 from the germline V gene are SQVTM and ANQGSEA. V was shortened by 5 bases and J by 13 bases, with 15 bases between the two germline ends. The CDR3 totals 11 residues. CDR3 protein: CSVQRDGSQFF. The CDR3 coding sequence is TGCAGCGTTCAACGGGACGGTTCTCAGTTCTTC.

The chain combines TRBV5-4 with TRBJ2-5, with D tentatively TRBD1 (5 bases). This CDR3 is built from 14 residues. Germline V CDR1 and CDR2: SGHNT, YYREEE (reference sequence). The germline V and J ends were trimmed by 1 base and 6 bases, with 13 bases remaining between them. The chain's CDR3 is CASSLRQGRQTQYF. CDR3 DNA: TGTGCCAGCAGCTTGCGGCAGGGTAGACAGACCCAGTACTTC.

This clonotype came up a few times. The rearrangement joins TRBV7-9 to TRBJ2-1; a weak D match, TRBD1 (5 bases). The CDR3 has 17 residues. CDR1 SEHNR and CDR2 FQNEAQ come from the germline V gene (reference sequence). V lost 1 base and J 1 base, leaving 14 bases between the germline ends. CDR3 residues: CASSLGVDSLSYNEQFF. The CDR3 DNA follows: TGTGCCAGCAGCTTAGGGGTAGACAGTCTATCCTACAATGAGCAGTTCTTC.

This clonotype was detected only a few times. CDR3 bases: TGTGCCAGCAGCGGAGGGGATAGCGGGGGGGTGTTCTATGAGCAGTTCTTC. It translates to CASSGGDSGGVFYEQFF. The chain recombines TRBV9 with TRBJ2-1; 11 bases fit TRBD2. V lost 3 bases and J lost 8; bases outside the gene matches: 13. This CDR3 is 17 amino acids long. CDR1 and CDR2 (germline): SGDLS, YYNGEE.